This TCR beta chain was identified in a study of blood T cell repertoires in COVID-19. For the study at large: The United States, Italy and Spain provided the acute and convalescent COVID-19 samples.

Original processing notes: Scientists estimated how many nucleated cells there were by amplifying reference gene primers. Libraries were prepared by immunoSEQ multiplex PCR; TCRdb keeps only in-frame clonotypes and omits some of them. Clone size and the V and J calls come from that table; the DNA yielded D and trimming. The table includes about 190,000 clones, over 75% detected once. The trim removed 4 bases at V and 4 bases at J, leaving 7 bases unmatched. Germline V gene sequence: CDR1 LGHNT, CDR2 FRNRAP. CDR3 size: 16 residues. The rearrangement uses TRBV12-5 and TRBJ2-2, with 9 bases lining up with TRBD1. The sequence came from a woman in her fifties or sixties with acute or convalescent COVID-19. Specimen: peripheral blood. The CDR3 DNA is TGTGCTAGTGGTTCCGGACAGGGGACTCTCACCGGGGAGCTGTTTTTT. Protein sequence: CASGSGQGTLTGELFF. The full variable domain, in which reference TRBV12-5 and TRBJ2-2 provide the parts outside the CDR3, is DARVTQTPRHKVTEMGQEVTMRCQPILGHNTVFWYRQTMMQGLELLAYFRNRAPLDDSGMPKDRFSAEMPDATLATLKIQPSEPRDSAVYFCASGSGQGTLTGELFFGEGSRLTVL.